This entry features one TCR beta chain sequence. These data come from a study of blood T cell repertoires in COVID-19. Looking at the study overall: COVID-19 samples from acute and convalescent phases originated in the United States, Italy and Spain.

Those enrolled, adults aged about 18 to 89 years, came from roughly 22 US areas. Allocation to cohorts depended on clinical history reported by the participants. The repertoire was sequenced with immunoSEQ multiplex PCR; TCRdb's copy has only in-frame clones and lacks some. The sample consists of under 250,000 clones, around 81% of them appearing once. The clonotype comes from a man aged 25-40 years with acute COVID-19. What was sequenced was PBMCs or T cells enriched from blood (not recorded which).

CDR3 sequence: CASSGQLDGEAFF. CDR3 sequence (DNA): TGTGCCAGCAGCGGACAGTTGGACGGTGAAGCTTTCTTT. The chain joins TRBV7-6 to TRBJ1-1; a possible D gene is TRBD1 (6 bases). V lost 5 bases to trimming and J lost 7 bases, with 14 bases between them. The CDR3 is 13 residues long. Germline CDR1 and CDR2: SGHVS and FNYEAQ.